The 20 T cell receptor beta chains below were found in one sample sequenced in a study of shared clonotypes between healthy human individuals. Naive CD8 populations comprised CD45RO-negative cells positively selected for CCR7, excluding terminally differentiated effector memory CD45RA+ cells. Profiled with immunoSEQ multiplex PCR; TCRdb holds only in-frame clones, not every one. Counted here are about 2 million clones, roughly 95% occurring once; the ten biggest clones make up roughly 1.2%. Material for sequencing was naive CD8+ T cells sorted from blood. These receptors were collected from a man aged 18 to 30 in good health.

V usage is TRBV7-6 and J usage is TRBJ2-3, with 8 positions matching TRBD2. The V gene end was trimmed by 2 bases and the J gene end by 2 bases; junction bases not matched to a gene: 3. The length of the CDR3 is 15 residues. Germline lookup yields CDR1 SGHVS and CDR2 FNYEAQ. CDR3 in DNA: TGTGCCAGCAGCTTAACTAGCGGAACCACAGATACGCAGTATTTT. This sequence encodes CASSLTSGTTDTQYF.

This clone was recorded only once. This chain joins TRBV28 and TRBJ2-1; perhaps TRBD2 as D (6 bases). The CDR3 is 16 residues long. The V and J ends lost 3 bases and 10 bases respectively, with 22 bases between them. Germline V gene data show CDR1 as MDHEN and CDR2 as SYDVKM. CDR3 nucleotides: TGTGCCAGCAGTTTGGACACTAGTGGGCGGGGAGACGAGCAGTTCTTC. This codes for CASSLDTSGRGDEQFF.

This clone has just one count. The V call is TRBV6-5, the J call TRBJ2-7; weak D call: TRBD2 (5 bases). Germline V gene lookup returns CDR1 MNHEY and CDR2 SVGAGI. Trimming took off 5 bases at V and 3 bases at J, with 11 bases between the two ends. This CDR3 comprises 13 residues. CDR3 in amino acids: CASSTGEGYEQYF. Written as DNA, the CDR3 is TGTGCCAGCAGTACCGGCGAGGGCTACGAGCAGTACTTC.

This clone was picked up one time. The chain recombines TRBV7-2 with TRBJ2-7, with TRBD1 matching 7 bases. The germline gives CDR1 SGHTA, CDR2 FQGNSA. V gave up 5 bases and J gave up 3 bases; unmatched junction bases: 13. CDR3 length: 16 amino acids. The CDR3 region is CASSPSIGQESYEQYF. The CDR3, as DNA: TGTGCCAGCAGCCCTAGTATCGGACAGGAGAGCTACGAGCAGTACTTC.

The genes are TRBV7-2 and TRBJ1-5, with unresolved D. The germline V and J ends were trimmed by 4 bases and 4 bases, with 14 bases remaining between them. The germline V gene has CDR1 SGHTA and CDR2 FQGNSA. The CDR3 is 15 amino acids. The CDR3 DNA follows: TGTGCCAGCAGCTCTGCCCTGTCTGGTAATCAGCCCCAGCATTTT. Protein: CASSSALSGNQPQHF.

In regard to this clone: The identical CDR3 is also encoded by other nucleotide sequences in the sample. The chain recombines TRBV6-5 with TRBJ2-5; 12 nucleotides line up with TRBD2. Germline V lookup: CDR1 MNHEY, CDR2 SVGAGI. J lost 4 bases, V lost 2 bases, and 5 bases had no gene match. The CDR3 is 16 amino acids. The DNA of the CDR3 is TGTGCCAGCAGTTACCTAGCGGGGGGGCCCGGAGAGACCCAGTACTTC. It is translated as CASSYLAGGPGETQYF.

J is TRBJ1-4 and V is TRBV5-8; D unclear. The germline gives CDR1 SGHTS, CDR2 YDEGEE. The CDR3 has 13 residues. Trimming pared 4 bases from V and 7 bases from J, leaving 11 bases between. DNA for the CDR3: TGTGCCAGCAGCGCCCGGGATTCTGAAAAACTGTTTTTT. Translated, it gives CASSARDSEKLFF.

The chain uses TRBV27 and TRBJ2-7; tentatively, D is TRBD2 (6 bases). The CDR3 has 15 amino acids. CDR1 MNHEY and CDR2 SMNVEV come from the germline V gene (reference sequence). Trimming took off 5 bases at V and 2 bases at J, with 16 bases between the two ends. CDR3 sequence: CASSPAGYSAYEQYF. CDR3 DNA: TGTGCCAGCAGTCCGGCGGGGTACAGCGCCTACGAGCAGTACTTC.

A word on this clone: The sample has other DNA sequences that encode this CDR3 too. The rearrangement links TRBV6-5 to TRBJ1-1; D not certain. The V end lost 4 bases, the J end lost 1 base, and 7 bases lay between the germline ends. CDR1 and CDR2 (germline): MNHEY, SVGAGI. The CDR3 covers 13 residues. In DNA form, the CDR3 reads TGTGCCAGCAGTTGGGGTGGGAACACTGAAGCTTTCTTT. Encoded protein: CASSWGGNTEAFF.

The chain joins TRBV5-1 to TRBJ1-1, with D possibly TRBD1 on 5 matching bases. Germline loops: CDR1 SGHRS, CDR2 YFSETQ. V was clipped by 0 bases and J by 0 bases, with 18 bases between them. The CDR3 is 18 residues long. This CDR3 reads CASSLGGSHPGVNTEAFF. CDR3 coding DNA: TGCGCCAGCAGCTTGGGGGGAAGCCACCCGGGGGTGAACACTGAAGCTTTCTTT.

The chain joins TRBV7-9 to TRBJ1-2; TRBD1 might be the D (5 bases). CDR1 SEHNR and CDR2 FQNEAQ come from the germline V gene (reference sequence). The CDR3 sequence is 12 residues long. The V end lost 4 bases, the J end lost 8 bases, and 11 bases lay between the germline ends. The CDR3 DNA is TGTGCCAGCAGCTGGGGGGACGCGGGCTACACCTTC. Protein product: CASSWGDAGYTF.

The rearrangement uses TRBV27 and TRBJ2-3; D possibly corresponds to TRBD1 (5 bases). CDR1 is MNHEY and CDR2 is SMNVEV in the germline V gene (reference sequence). V was clipped by 0 bases and J by 5 bases, with 12 bases between them. CDR3 length equals 15 residues. CDR3 residues: CASSLSGALVDTQYF. In DNA form, the CDR3 reads TGTGCCAGCAGTTTATCAGGGGCCTTGGTAGATACGCAGTATTTT.

With respect to this clone: In the same sample, other DNA sequences code for this CDR3. V is TRBV6-5 and J is TRBJ1-2, with TRBD1 identical over 7 bases. Germline V lookup: CDR1 MNHEY, CDR2 SVGAGI. The CDR3 contains 16 residues. After removal of 0 bases from V and 0 bases from J, the junction contained 4 bases not matched to a gene. CDR3 sequence (DNA): TGTGCCAGCAGTTACTCGCGGGACAGCCCTAACTATGGCTACACCTTC. It encodes CASSYSRDSPNYGYTF.

V usage is TRBV6-5 and J usage is TRBJ2-7; tentatively, D is TRBD2 (5 bases). The CDR3 has 14 residues. Germline loops: CDR1 MNHEY, CDR2 SVGAGI. V lost 6 bases and J 1 base, leaving 13 bases between the germline ends. The CDR3 loop reads CASRVLEVSYEQYF. CDR3 coding DNA: TGTGCCAGCAGGGTCCTGGAGGTATCCTACGAGCAGTACTTC.

The V call is TRBV5-1, the J call TRBJ1-1, with 8 positions matching TRBD1. Germline lookup yields CDR1 SGHRS and CDR2 YFSETQ. Trimming cost V 0 bases and J 4 bases; bases outside gene matches: 5. This CDR3 comprises 15 residues. The CDR3 here is CASSLEGTGLTEAFF. CDR3 in DNA: TGCGCCAGCAGCTTGGAAGGGACAGGACTCACTGAAGCTTTCTTT.

As DNA, the CDR3 is TGCGCCAGCAGCCAGAAGTACAGTGAAGCTAACTATGGCTACACCTTC. It encodes CASSQKYSEANYGYTF. This chain uses TRBV4-1 with TRBJ1-2; D remains unclear. Germline assignment: CDR1 MGHRA and CDR2 YSYEKL. The CDR3 consists of 16 residues. V lost 3 bases to trimming and J lost 0 bases, with 14 bases between them.

V and J are TRBV5-6 and TRBJ2-7, with a tentative D call TRBD1 (5 bases). The CDR3 length is 14 residues. Germline-derived CDR1 and CDR2 are SGHDT and YYEEEE. V was pared by 4 bases and J by 3 bases, with 14 bases between. The CDR3 sequence is CASSETTEVYEQYF. In nucleotides, the CDR3 is TGTGCCAGCAGCGAAACGACAGAAGTCTACGAGCAGTACTTC. Full variable domain (outside the CDR3, taken from reference TRBV5-6 and TRBJ2-7): DAGVTQSPTHLIKTRGQQVTLRCSPKSGHDTVSWYQQALGQGPQFIFQYYEEEERQRGNFPDRFSGHQFPNYSSELNVNALLLGDSALYLCASSETTEVYEQYFGPGTRLTVT.

The rearrangement joins TRBV7-2 to TRBJ2-2; TRBD2 agrees at 8 bases. Losses at the gene ends were 1 base for V and 4 bases for J; bases not matched to a gene: 8. The CDR3 loop spans 17 amino acids. From germline, CDR1 is SGHTA and CDR2 FQGNSA. The CDR3 reads CASSLDLREESTGELFF. The CDR3 nucleotides read TGTGCCAGCAGCTTAGATTTGCGGGAGGAGAGCACCGGGGAGCTGTTTTTT.

Remarks on this clone: Other DNA sequences from this sample encode an identical CDR3 as well. V usage is TRBV29-1 and J usage is TRBJ1-2; D gene ambiguous. The CDR3 length is 13 residues. The germline V gene encodes CDR1 SQVTM and CDR2 ANQGSEA. V dropped 1 base and J dropped 2 bases, with 8 bases sitting between them. CDR3 sequence: CSVEGTENYGYTF. CDR3 nucleotides: TGCAGCGTTGAAGGGACGGAAAACTATGGCTACACCTTC.

The genes are TRBV6-1 and TRBJ2-7, with 7 bases that match TRBD1. Per germline, CDR1 MNHNS and CDR2 SASEGT. The trim removed 0 bases at V and 5 bases at J, leaving 25 bases unmatched. The CDR3 covers 21 residues. Here the CDR3 reads CASSEAHVPTGYEGAVNEQYF. For the CDR3, the DNA is TGTGCCAGCAGTGAAGCGCATGTCCCCACCGGCTATGAGGGGGCAGTCAACGAGCAGTACTTC.